This T cell receptor (beta chain) was sequenced for a study of CD4 T cells in relation to SARS-CoV-2 and coronaviruses. Whole-study context: Of the patients, about 8 were male, 4 female, two Hispanic. Points from the study as a whole: Compared with monoreactive clones, crossreactive clones showed significantly weaker SARS-CoV-2 expansion.

Worth noting for this clone: Its antigen is undetermined.

The germline CDR1 and CDR2 sequences are MNHEY and SMNVEV (reference sequence). Trimming took off 3 bases at V and 4 bases at J, with 12 bases between the two ends. The CDR3 totals 15 residues. Profiled with immunoSEQ multiplex PCR; TCRdb holds only in-frame clones, not every one. The repertoire consists of tens of thousands of clones, with roughly 82% occurring once and the leading ten covering 3% to 4%. The sequenced material came from memory CD4+ T cells from PBMCs, cultured in vitro. The chain recombines TRBV27 with TRBJ1-4, with TRBD1 as a possible D gene (6 bases). The TCR originated in an adult with COVID-19. The CDR3 loop is CASSLNRARNEKLFF. The CDR3 nucleotides read TGTGCCAGCAGTTTGAACAGGGCGCGTAATGAAAAACTGTTTTTT.